This T cell receptor (beta chain) emerged from a study of blood T cell repertoires in COVID-19. Whole-study context: Acute-phase and convalescent COVID-19 samples originated in the United States, Italy and Spain.

This table comes from immunoSEQ multiplex PCR, and its TCRdb copy is limited to in-frame clones, with some not included. The table records around 200,000 clones, 75% to 90% of them present only once. V dropped 2 bases and J dropped 2 bases, with 6 bases sitting between them. There are 13 residues in the CDR3. Germline-derived CDR1 and CDR2 are MNHEY and SVGAGI. This receptor was identified in a man aged 35-49 years who had recovered from COVID-19. Sequenced material: PBMCs or T cells enriched from blood (not recorded which). This rearrangement joins TRBV6-5 to TRBJ2-5, with unresolved D. In DNA form, the CDR3 reads TGTGCCAGCAGTTACAGCTATCAAGAGACCCAGTACTTC. This translates into CASSYSYQETQYF.